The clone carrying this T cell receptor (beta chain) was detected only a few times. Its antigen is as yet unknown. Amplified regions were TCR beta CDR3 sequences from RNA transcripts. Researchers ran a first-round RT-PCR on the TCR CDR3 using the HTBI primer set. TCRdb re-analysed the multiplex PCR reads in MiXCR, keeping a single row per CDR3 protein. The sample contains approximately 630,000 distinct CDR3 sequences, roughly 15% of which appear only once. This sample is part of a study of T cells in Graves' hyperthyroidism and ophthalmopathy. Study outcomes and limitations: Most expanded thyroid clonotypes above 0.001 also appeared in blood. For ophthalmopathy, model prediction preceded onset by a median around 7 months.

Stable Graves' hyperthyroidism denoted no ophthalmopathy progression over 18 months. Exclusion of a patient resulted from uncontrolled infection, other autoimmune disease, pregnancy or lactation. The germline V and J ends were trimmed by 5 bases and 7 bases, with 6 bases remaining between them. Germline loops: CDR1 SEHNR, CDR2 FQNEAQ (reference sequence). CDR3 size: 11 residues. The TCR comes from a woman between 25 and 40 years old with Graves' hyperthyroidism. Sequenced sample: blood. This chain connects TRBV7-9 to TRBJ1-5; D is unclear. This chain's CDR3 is CASSAPQPQHF. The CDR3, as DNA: TGTGCCAGCAGCGCACCCCAGCCCCAGCATTTT.